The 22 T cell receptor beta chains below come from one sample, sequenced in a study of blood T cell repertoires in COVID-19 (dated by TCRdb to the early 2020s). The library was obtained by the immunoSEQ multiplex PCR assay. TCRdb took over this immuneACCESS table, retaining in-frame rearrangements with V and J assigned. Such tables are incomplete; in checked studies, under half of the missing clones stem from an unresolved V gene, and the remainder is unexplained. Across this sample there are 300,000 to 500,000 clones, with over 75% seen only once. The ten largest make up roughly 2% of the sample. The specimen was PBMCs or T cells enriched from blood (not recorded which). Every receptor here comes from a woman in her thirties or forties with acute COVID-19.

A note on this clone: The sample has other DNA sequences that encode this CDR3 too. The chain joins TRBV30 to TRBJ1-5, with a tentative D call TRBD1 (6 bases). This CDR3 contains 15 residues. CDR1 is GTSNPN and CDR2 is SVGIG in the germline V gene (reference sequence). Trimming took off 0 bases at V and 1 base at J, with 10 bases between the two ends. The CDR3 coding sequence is TGTGCCTGGAGTGTCAGGGGTACCAGCAATCAGCCCCAGCATTTT. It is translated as CAWSVRGTSNQPQHF.

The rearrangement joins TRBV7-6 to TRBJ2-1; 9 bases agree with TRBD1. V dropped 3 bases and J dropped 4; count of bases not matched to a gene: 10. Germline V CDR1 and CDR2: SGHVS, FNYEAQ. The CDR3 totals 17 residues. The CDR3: CASSFLSGTGIYNEQFF. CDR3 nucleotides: TGTGCCAGCAGCTTTTTATCCGGGACAGGGATTTACAATGAGCAGTTCTTC.

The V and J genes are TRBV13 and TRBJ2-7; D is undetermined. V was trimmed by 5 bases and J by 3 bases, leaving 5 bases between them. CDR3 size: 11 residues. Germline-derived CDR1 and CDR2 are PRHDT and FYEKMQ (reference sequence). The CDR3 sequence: CASSTHYEQYF. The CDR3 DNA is TGTGCCAGCAGCACTCACTACGAGCAGTACTTC.

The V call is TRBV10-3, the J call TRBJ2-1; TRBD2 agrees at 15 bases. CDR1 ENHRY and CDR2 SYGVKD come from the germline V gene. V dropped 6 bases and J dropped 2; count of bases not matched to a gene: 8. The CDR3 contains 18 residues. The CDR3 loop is CAIRGLAGGLRAYNEQFF. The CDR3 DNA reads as TGTGCCATCAGAGGACTAGCGGGGGGGCTTCGCGCCTACAATGAGCAGTTCTTC.

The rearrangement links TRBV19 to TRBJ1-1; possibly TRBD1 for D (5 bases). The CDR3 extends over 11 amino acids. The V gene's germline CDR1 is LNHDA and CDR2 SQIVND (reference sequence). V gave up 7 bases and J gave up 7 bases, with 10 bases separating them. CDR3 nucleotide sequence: TGTGCCAGTATTAGGGGCCATGAAGCTTTCTTT. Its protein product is CASIRGHEAFF. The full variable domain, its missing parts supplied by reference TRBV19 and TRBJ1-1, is DGGITQSPKYLFRKEGQNVTLSCEQNLNHDAMYWYRQDPGQGLRLIYYSQIVNDFQKGDIAEGYSVSREKKESFPLTVTSAQKNPTAFYLCASIRGHEAFFGQGTRLTVV.

This chain's CDR3 is CASSQDFGSPLHF. The CDR3 nucleotides read TGCGCCAGCAGCCAAGACTTCGGTTCACCCCTCCACTTT. The chain has TRBV4-1 and TRBJ1-6, with unresolved D. Trimming took off 0 bases at V and 9 bases at J, with 6 bases between the two ends. Germline loops: CDR1 MGHRA, CDR2 YSYEKL. CDR3 length: 13 amino acids.

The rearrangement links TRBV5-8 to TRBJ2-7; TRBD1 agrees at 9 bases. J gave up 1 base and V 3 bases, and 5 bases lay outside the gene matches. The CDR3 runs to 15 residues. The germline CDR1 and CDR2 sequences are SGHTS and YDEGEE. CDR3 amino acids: CASSSRQGGSYEQYF. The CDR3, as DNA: TGTGCCAGCAGCTCCCGACAGGGGGGATCCTACGAGCAGTACTTC.

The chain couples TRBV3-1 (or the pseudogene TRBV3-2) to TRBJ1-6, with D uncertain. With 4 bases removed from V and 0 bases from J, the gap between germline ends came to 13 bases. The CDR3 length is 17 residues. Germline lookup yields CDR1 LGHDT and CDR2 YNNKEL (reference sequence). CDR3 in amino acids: CASSPKRGSSYNSPLHF. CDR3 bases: TGTGCCAGCAGCCCCAAGAGAGGGAGCTCCTATAATTCACCCCTCCACTTT.

The CDR3 is CASSEYGTRQETQYF. CDR3 in DNA: TGCGCCAGCAGTGAGTATGGGACACGCCAAGAGACCCAGTACTTC. The chain recombines TRBV10-2 with TRBJ2-5, with D possibly TRBD1 on 6 matching bases. Trimming stripped 1 base from V and 1 base from J, with 10 bases between. This CDR3 is 15 amino acids long. The germline gives CDR1 WSHSY, CDR2 SAAADI.

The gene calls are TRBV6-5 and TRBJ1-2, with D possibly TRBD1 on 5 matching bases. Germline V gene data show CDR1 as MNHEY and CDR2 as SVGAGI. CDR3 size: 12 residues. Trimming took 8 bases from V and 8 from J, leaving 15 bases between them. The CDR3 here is CASSRGLGGYTF. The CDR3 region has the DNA TGTGCCAGCTCTAGGGGTCTCGGAGGCTACACCTTC.

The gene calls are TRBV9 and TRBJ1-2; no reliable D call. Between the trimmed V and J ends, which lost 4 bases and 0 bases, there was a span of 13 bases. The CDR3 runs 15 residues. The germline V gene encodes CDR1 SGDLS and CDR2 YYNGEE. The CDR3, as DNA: TGTGCCAGCAGCCCGCAAGCCCCGGCTAACTATGGCTACACCTTC. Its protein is CASSPQAPANYGYTF. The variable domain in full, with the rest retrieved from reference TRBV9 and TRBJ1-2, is DSGVTQTPKHLITATGQRVTLRCSPRSGDLSVYWYQQSLDQGLQFLIQYYNGEERAKGNILERFSAQQFPDLHSELNLSSLELGDSALYFCASSPQAPANYGYTFGSGTRLTVV.

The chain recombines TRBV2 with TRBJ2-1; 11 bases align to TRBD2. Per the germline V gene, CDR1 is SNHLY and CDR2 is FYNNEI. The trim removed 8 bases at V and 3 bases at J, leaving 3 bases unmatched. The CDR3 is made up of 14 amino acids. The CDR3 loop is CASGTSGGYNEQFF. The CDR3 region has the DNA TGTGCCAGCGGCACTAGCGGGGGCTACAATGAGCAGTTCTTC.

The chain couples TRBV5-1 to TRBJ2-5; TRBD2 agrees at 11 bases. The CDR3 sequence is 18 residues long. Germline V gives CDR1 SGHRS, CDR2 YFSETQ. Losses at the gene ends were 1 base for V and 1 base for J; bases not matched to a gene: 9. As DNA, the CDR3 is TGCGCCAGCAGCTTGTATGCTAGCGGGGGGACACGCCAAGAGACCCAGTACTTC. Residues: CASSLYASGGTRQETQYF.

Here the CDR3 reads CASSLSGGSYEQYF. The DNA for the CDR3 is TGTGCCAGCAGCTTATCGGGGGGTTCCTACGAGCAGTACTTC. The chain is built from TRBV7-9 and TRBJ2-7, with 7 bases lining up with TRBD2. The CDR3 is 14 residues long. V shed 2 bases, J shed 1 base, and the junction held 2 bases outside the gene matches. In germline, CDR1 is SEHNR, CDR2 FQNEAQ (reference sequence). The variable domain in full, completed from reference TRBV7-9 and TRBJ2-7, reads DTGVSQNPRHKITKRGQNVTFRCDPISEHNRLYWYRQTLGQGPEFLTYFQNEAQLEKSRLLSDRFSAERPKGSFSTLEIQRTEQGDSAMYLCASSLSGGSYEQYFGPGTRLTVT.

The CDR3 loop reads CASSYRGGETQYF. CDR3 nucleotide sequence: TGTGCCAGCAGTTACAGGGGGGGAGAGACCCAGTACTTC. The rearrangement joins TRBV27 to TRBJ2-5, with a tentative D call TRBD1 (8 bases). Between the trimmed V and J ends, which lost 4 bases and 4 bases, there was a span of 10 bases. The CDR3 is 13 residues long. Per the germline V gene, CDR1 is MNHEY and CDR2 is SMNVEV (reference sequence).

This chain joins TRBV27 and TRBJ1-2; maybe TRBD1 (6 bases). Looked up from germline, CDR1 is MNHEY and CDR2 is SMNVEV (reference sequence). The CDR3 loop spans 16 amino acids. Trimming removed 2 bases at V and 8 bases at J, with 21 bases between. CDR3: CASSLTTGAPLSGYTF. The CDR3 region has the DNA TGTGCCAGCAGTTTAACGACAGGTGCCCCCCTATCCGGCTACACCTTC.

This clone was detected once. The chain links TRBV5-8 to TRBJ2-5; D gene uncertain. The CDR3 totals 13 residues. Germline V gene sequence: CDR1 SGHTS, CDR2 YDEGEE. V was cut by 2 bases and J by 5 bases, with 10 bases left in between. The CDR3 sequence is CASSFSSLETQYF. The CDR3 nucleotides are TGTGCCAGCAGCTTCTCTAGTTTGGAGACCCAGTACTTC.

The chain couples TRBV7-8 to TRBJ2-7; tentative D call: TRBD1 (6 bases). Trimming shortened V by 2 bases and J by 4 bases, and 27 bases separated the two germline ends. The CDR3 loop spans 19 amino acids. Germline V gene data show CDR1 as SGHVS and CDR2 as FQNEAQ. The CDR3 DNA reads TGTGCCAGCAGCTTAACCGGGTTTCCAGACAGGTCAGCTTTGTACGAGCAGTACTTC. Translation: CASSLTGFPDRSALYEQYF.

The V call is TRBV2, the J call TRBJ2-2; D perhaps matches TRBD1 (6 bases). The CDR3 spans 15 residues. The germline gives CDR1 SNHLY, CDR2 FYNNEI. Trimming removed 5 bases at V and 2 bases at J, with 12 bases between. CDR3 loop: CASSTRTANTGELFF. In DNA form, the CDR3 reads TGTGCCAGCAGTACCCGGACAGCCAACACCGGGGAGCTGTTTTTT.

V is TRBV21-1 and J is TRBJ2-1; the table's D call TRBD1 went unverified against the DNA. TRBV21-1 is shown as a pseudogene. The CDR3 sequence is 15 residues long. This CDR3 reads CASSTGLNRGNEQFF. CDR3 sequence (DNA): TGTGCCAGCAGCACGGGCCTTAACAGGGGAAATGAGCAGTTCTTC.

CDR3 nucleotides: TGCAGCGTTGGAAGCCATAACAATGAGCAGTTCTTC. Residues: CSVGSHNNEQFF. The chain joins TRBV29-1 to TRBJ2-1; D remains unclear. The V and J ends lost 4 bases and 5 bases respectively, with 9 bases between them. The V gene's germline CDR1 is SQVTM and CDR2 ANQGSEA. The CDR3 contains 12 residues.

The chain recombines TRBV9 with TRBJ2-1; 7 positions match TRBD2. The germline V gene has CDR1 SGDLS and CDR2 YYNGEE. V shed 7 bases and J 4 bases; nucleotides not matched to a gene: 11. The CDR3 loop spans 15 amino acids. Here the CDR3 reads CASGLSGAPYNEQFF. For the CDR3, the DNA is TGTGCCAGCGGTCTAAGCGGGGCCCCATACAATGAGCAGTTCTTC.